The T cell receptor beta chain described here comes from a study of CD8+ T cells in alopecia areata. Regarding the study as a whole: Normal skin contains resident alphabeta T cells, and these are also sequenced in scalp samples. Among the top 100, expanded CD8+ clones, as well as scalp clonality, were significantly decreased by tofacitinib.

Treatment here: oral pan-JAK inhibitor, 5-10 mg twice daily. Alopecia areata patients provided lesional scalp punch biopsies and peripheral blood. With regard to this clone: What it binds is unknown.

Unmatched junction bases numbered 2, after V lost 3 bases and J lost 0 bases. The germline gives CDR1 SGHAT, CDR2 FQNNGV. This CDR3 is 16 amino acids long. RNA extraction was followed by reverse transcription into cDNA, which acted as the sequencing template. Data came from immunoSEQ multiplex PCR; TCRdb stores just in-frame clones and leaves some out. Here the sample spans 65,000 to 75,000 clones, 29% being singletons. The TCR originated in a human donor with alopecia areata. Sequencing was performed on CD8+ T cells sorted from blood, taken at week 4, from a patient treated with tofacitinib. The chain joins TRBV11-2 to TRBJ2-3; TRBD2 matches 11 bases. The DNA for the CDR3 is TGTGCCAGCAGCTTTGGACTAGCGGGTAGCACAGATACGCAGTATTTT. Its protein product is CASSFGLAGSTDTQYF.